Below, 30 T cell receptor beta chains from the same sample are listed, as sequenced in a study of shared clonotypes between healthy human individuals. Naive CD8 isolation took CD45RO-negative cells positively selected for CCR7 and excluded terminally differentiated effector memory CD45RA+ cells. TCRdb's table, derived via immunoSEQ multiplex PCR, lists solely in-frame clones and lacks some. The table has roughly 2,000,000 clones, about 94% seen once. The sequenced material came from naive CD8+ T cells sorted from blood. Every receptor here comes from a man between 18 and 35 years old in good health.

The chain is built from TRBV2 and TRBJ1-4; the D is unclear. CDR1 SNHLY and CDR2 FYNNEI come from the germline V gene. This CDR3 has 17 amino acids. V was cut by 3 bases and J by 4 bases, with 18 bases left in between. The CDR3 DNA is TGTGCCAGCAGTGACGAAATCTCGGCGGAAGATAATGAAAAACTGTTTTTT. It codes for CASSDEISAEDNEKLFF.

This chain links TRBV30 with TRBJ2-1, with 7 bases fitting TRBD2. Germline loops: CDR1 GTSNPN, CDR2 SVGIG (reference sequence). This CDR3 has 13 residues. The trim removed 2 bases at V and 8 bases at J, leaving 6 bases unmatched. This CDR3 reads CAWSWEGWDEQFF. CDR3 coding DNA: TGTGCCTGGAGTTGGGAGGGGTGGGATGAGCAGTTCTTC.

A remark on this clone: This CDR3 is also generated by other DNA sequences in the sample. This sequence joins TRBV28 and TRBJ1-2; tentatively, D is TRBD1 (5 bases). V gave up 2 bases and J gave up 5 bases, with 9 bases separating them. Germline lookup yields CDR1 MDHEN and CDR2 SYDVKM. There are 13 residues in the CDR3. DNA for the CDR3: TGTGCCAGCAGTTTACGGACAAGTTATGGCTACACCTTC. Amino acids: CASSLRTSYGYTF.

Points on this clone: This CDR3 is also generated by other DNA sequences in the sample. This rearrangement joins TRBV28 to TRBJ1-3; no clear D gene. The CDR3 covers 12 residues. V was trimmed by 3 bases and J by 4 bases, leaving 4 bases between them. Germline lookup yields CDR1 MDHEN and CDR2 SYDVKM. The CDR3, as DNA: TGTGCCAGCAGTTTCTCCGGAAACACCATATATTTT. It is translated as CASSFSGNTIYF.

The chain uses TRBV19 and TRBJ2-7, with a weak D call TRBD2 (6 bases). Trimming stripped 10 bases from V and 0 bases from J, with 7 bases between. This CDR3 has 11 residues. Germline V CDR1 and CDR2: LNHDA, SQIVND (reference sequence). The DNA for the CDR3 is TGTGCCACGACTAGCTCCTACGAGCAGTACTTC. It codes for CATTSSYEQYF.

The chain has TRBV27 and TRBJ2-7, with 7 bases fitting TRBD2. The trim removed 3 bases at V and 0 bases at J, leaving 5 bases unmatched. The germline gives CDR1 MNHEY, CDR2 SMNVEV (reference sequence). CDR3 length equals 15 residues. The CDR3 reads CASSFTGGSSYEQYF. The CDR3 coding sequence is TGTGCCAGCAGTTTCACTGGCGGGAGCTCCTACGAGCAGTACTTC.

The chain links TRBV4-1 to TRBJ1-2; TRBD1 matches at 7 bases. Germline V gives CDR1 MGHRA, CDR2 YSYEKL. The CDR3 is 13 residues long. Trimming removed 4 bases from V and 4 bases from J; junction bases left unmatched: 3. The CDR3 bases are TGCGCCAGCAGCCCGGGACAGCCCTATGGCTACACCTTC. It translates to CASSPGQPYGYTF.

V is TRBV5-6 and J is TRBJ2-7, with TRBD2 as a possible D gene (5 bases). This CDR3 has 14 residues. The germline CDR1 and CDR2 sequences are SGHDT and YYEEEE. Trimming removed 0 bases from V and 5 bases from J, with 12 bases in between. The CDR3 bases are TGTGCCAGCAGCTTGGGGCGAGGGCCCAACGAGCAGTACTTC. Amino acid sequence: CASSLGRGPNEQYF. Variable domain in full (rest from reference TRBV5-6 and TRBJ2-7): DAGVTQSPTHLIKTRGQQVTLRCSPKSGHDTVSWYQQALGQGPQFIFQYYEEEERQRGNFPDRFSGHQFPNYSSELNVNALLLGDSALYLCASSLGRGPNEQYFGPGTRLTVT.

The chain carries TRBV4-1 and TRBJ2-7; D is unresolved. Germline CDR1 reads MGHRA; CDR2 reads YSYEKL. V gave up 0 bases and J gave up 1 base, with 16 bases separating them. This CDR3 has 17 residues. Here the CDR3 reads CASSQEPGVRPSYEQYF. In DNA form, the CDR3 reads TGCGCCAGCAGCCAAGAACCAGGCGTCAGACCTTCCTACGAGCAGTACTTC.

The chain has TRBV19 and TRBJ2-1; D is undetermined. CDR1 and CDR2 (germline): LNHDA, SQIVND (reference sequence). The V end lost 0 bases, the J end lost 2 bases, and 5 bases lay between the germline ends. The CDR3 extends over 14 amino acids. This CDR3 is CASSIDSPYNEQFF. DNA of the CDR3: TGTGCCAGTAGTATAGATAGTCCCTACAATGAGCAGTTCTTC.

A remark on this clone: The sample has other DNA sequences that encode this CDR3 too. The V gene is TRBV6-5, the J gene TRBJ2-5; weak D call: TRBD2 (7 bases). Germline V CDR1 and CDR2: MNHEY, SVGAGI. V dropped 2 bases and J dropped 1 base, with 11 bases sitting between them. The CDR3 consists of 15 residues. The CDR3: CASSYRGGTQETQYF. The DNA for the CDR3 is TGTGCCAGCAGTTACAGGGGGGGAACCCAAGAGACCCAGTACTTC.

This chain joins TRBV5-1 and TRBJ2-7; TRBD1 might be the D (5 bases). CDR1 is SGHRS and CDR2 is YFSETQ in the germline V gene. The CDR3 totals 16 residues. V was pared by 3 bases and J by 0 bases, with 16 bases between. The chain's CDR3 is CASSYRTTDPSYEQYF. In DNA form, the CDR3 reads TGCGCCAGCAGCTATCGGACGACAGATCCCTCCTACGAGCAGTACTTC.

The rearrangement uses TRBV7-2 and TRBJ2-7; 10 nucleotides agree with TRBD1. Germline V CDR1 and CDR2: SGHTA, FQGNSA. CDR3 size: 15 residues. The V segment lost 2 bases and the J segment 2 bases; nucleotides outside the gene matches: 3. As DNA, the CDR3 is TGTGCCAGCAGCTTATCAGGACAGGGGGCCTACGAGCAGTACTTC. Translating it yields CASSLSGQGAYEQYF. The full variable domain, rest sourced from reference TRBV7-2 and TRBJ2-7, is GAGVSQSPSNKVTEKGKDVELRCDPISGHTALYWYRQSLGQGLEFLIYFQGNSAPDKSGLPSDRFSAERTGGSVSTLTIQRTQQEDSAVYLCASSLSGQGAYEQYFGPGTRLTVT.

The chain uses TRBV5-6 and TRBJ2-1; 8 bases fit TRBD1. This CDR3 is built from 16 residues. Germline CDR1 is SGHDT and CDR2 is YYEEEE. V trimming: 3 bases; J trimming: 2 bases; junction bases outside the gene matches: 7. The CDR3 sequence is CASSWATGGPYNEQFF. CDR3 DNA: TGTGCCAGCAGCTGGGCCACAGGGGGACCCTACAATGAGCAGTTCTTC.

The rearrangement uses TRBV27 and TRBJ2-7, with D perhaps TRBD1 (6 bases). The CDR3 is 14 amino acids. Germline loops: CDR1 MNHEY, CDR2 SMNVEV (reference sequence). V lost 3 bases and J lost 6, with 15 bases in between. In DNA, the CDR3 is TGTGCCAGCAGTTTCACAGGGTTCGCTCCCGAGCAGTACTTC. Translation: CASSFTGFAPEQYF.

The chain has TRBV28 and TRBJ1-2, with no clear D. Trimming removed 3 bases at V and 6 bases at J, with 14 bases between. The CDR3 covers 14 residues. Germline CDR1 and CDR2: MDHEN and SYDVKM. In nucleotides, the CDR3 is TGTGCCAGCAGTTTGGTAGGGTTAGTCGATGGCTACACCTTC. Amino acid sequence: CASSLVGLVDGYTF.

The chain recombines TRBV11-2 with TRBJ2-1, with TRBD2 identical over 7 bases. Germline CDR1 reads SGHAT; CDR2 reads FQNNGV. The ends lost 5 bases at V and 5 bases at J; junction bases unmatched: 12. The length of the CDR3 is 16 residues. The CDR3 DNA reads as TGTGCCAGCAGCCGCTTCGGGGCTAGCGGACACAATGAGCAGTTCTTC. Translation: CASSRFGASGHNEQFF.

The chain has TRBV4-1 and TRBJ1-5; 8 bases align to TRBD1. CDR3 length equals 15 residues. V dropped 3 bases and J dropped 4; count of bases not matched to a gene: 5. Germline V gene sequence: CDR1 MGHRA, CDR2 YSYEKL. The CDR3 region is CASSHPGGRNQPQHF. CDR3 DNA: TGCGCCAGCAGCCACCCAGGGGGCAGGAATCAGCCCCAGCATTTT.

V gene TRBV30 combines with J gene TRBJ2-5; D is possibly TRBD2 (7 bases). V shed 1 base and J shed 4 bases, with 16 bases lying between them. This CDR3 has 15 residues. Germline CDR1 and CDR2: GTSNPN and SVGIG (reference sequence). The CDR3 bases are TGTGCCTGGAGTGGGGGGGGCCTGCCTCGAGAGACCCAGTACTTC. Amino acid sequence: CAWSGGGLPRETQYF.

Concerning this clone itself: Additional DNA sequences in this sample encode the identical CDR3. The chain recombines TRBV27 with TRBJ1-5; the match to TRBD1 covers 7 bases. V was clipped by 8 bases and J by 0 bases; unmatched bases: 1. Germline CDR1 and CDR2: MNHEY and SMNVEV (reference sequence). The CDR3 has 13 amino acids. The CDR3 is CASGTDSNQPQHF. The CDR3 nucleotides are TGTGCCAGCGGGACAGATAGCAATCAGCCCCAGCATTTT.

This chain joins TRBV18 and TRBJ1-2; 9 bases are shared with TRBD1. V gave up 4 bases and J gave up 4 bases; unmatched junction bases: 4. Germline assignment: CDR1 KGHSH and CDR2 LQKENI. The CDR3 is 14 residues long. CDR3 amino acids: CASSLTGGGYGYTF. Here the CDR3 DNA reads TGTGCCAGCTCACTAACAGGGGGCGGCTATGGCTACACCTTC.

V is TRBV11-2 and J is TRBJ1-4; TRBD1 matches 7 bases. With V trimmed by 1 base and J by 11 bases, 10 bases remained unmatched. There are 15 residues in the CDR3. Per germline, CDR1 SGHAT and CDR2 FQNNGV. This chain's CDR3 is CASSLGPGTVAKLFF. CDR3 DNA: TGTGCCAGCAGCTTAGGGCCAGGGACAGTCGCGAAACTGTTTTTT.

The chain's CDR3 is CASSEGGAYYEAFF. The CDR3 nucleotides are TGTGCCAGCAGTGAAGGGGGGGCGTACTATGAAGCTTTCTTT. This chain links TRBV2 with TRBJ1-1; the D gene is possibly TRBD1 (6 bases). The germline V and J ends were trimmed by 1 base and 7 bases, with 13 bases remaining between them. CDR3 length: 14 amino acids. Germline CDR1 is SNHLY and CDR2 is FYNNEI.

The gene calls are TRBV5-6 and TRBJ1-5, with D possibly being TRBD1 (5 bases). The germline V gene has CDR1 SGHDT and CDR2 YYEEEE. The CDR3 has 13 residues. Deletions cut 0 bases from V and 8 bases from J, with 9 bases between. The CDR3 reads CASSLGGEEPQHF. The DNA of the CDR3 is TGTGCCAGCAGCTTGGGAGGGGAGGAGCCCCAGCATTTT.

The rearrangement uses TRBV5-5 and TRBJ2-1; 10 nucleotides align to TRBD2. CDR1 is SGHKS and CDR2 is YYEKEE in the germline V gene (reference sequence). The CDR3 spans 15 residues. V dropped 7 bases and J dropped 3; count of bases not matched to a gene: 7. The CDR3 nucleotides read TGTGCCAGCTTGCTTGGACTAGCGGACTACAATGAGCAGTTCTTC. This encodes CASLLGLADYNEQFF.

This chain joins TRBV14 and TRBJ2-7; D assignment may be TRBD1 or TRBD2 (5 bases each). The CDR3 runs 14 residues. V was clipped by 4 bases and J by 5 bases, with 15 bases between them. The germline V gene encodes CDR1 SGHDN and CDR2 FVKESK. CDR3 region: CASSLAGAGHEQYF. CDR3 nucleotide sequence: TGTGCCAGCAGCCTCGCCGGGGCCGGCCACGAGCAGTACTTC.

The gene calls are TRBV7-9 and TRBJ2-7, with D unresolved. Germline CDR1 is SEHNR and CDR2 is FQNEAQ (reference sequence). Between the trimmed V and J ends, which lost 3 bases and 6 bases, there was a span of 15 bases. This CDR3 spans 14 amino acids. CDR3 residues: CASSLEGPIGEQYF. The DNA for the CDR3 is TGTGCCAGCAGCTTGGAAGGCCCAATCGGCGAGCAGTACTTC. Complete variable domain (other parts from reference TRBV7-9 and TRBJ2-7): DTGVSQNPRHKITKRGQNVTFRCDPISEHNRLYWYRQTLGQGPEFLTYFQNEAQLEKSRLLSDRFSAERPKGSFSTLEIQRTEQGDSAMYLCASSLEGPIGEQYFGPGTRLTVT.

The chain is built from TRBV6-5 and TRBJ2-7; TRBD2 agrees at 9 bases. Germline V CDR1 and CDR2: MNHEY, SVGAGI. The CDR3 has 14 amino acids. The J segment lost 5 bases and the V segment lost 2 bases, leaving 4 bases of the junction unmatched. The CDR3 here is CASSYTGLANEQYF. CDR3 bases: TGTGCCAGCAGTTACACGGGACTAGCTAACGAGCAGTACTTC.

This chain joins TRBV27 and TRBJ1-4, with 11 bases identical to TRBD1. The CDR3 is 14 residues long. Looked up from germline, CDR1 is MNHEY and CDR2 is SMNVEV (reference sequence). The V gene end was trimmed by 7 bases and the J gene end by 6 bases; junction bases not matched to a gene: 4. The CDR3 region is CASTADRGHEKLFF. Written as DNA, the CDR3 is TGTGCCAGCACCGCGGACAGGGGGCATGAAAAACTGTTTTTT.

The V call is TRBV4-1, the J call TRBJ1-6, with 7 nucleotides matching TRBD1. Germline assignment: CDR1 MGHRA and CDR2 YSYEKL. Unmatched junction bases numbered 8, after V lost 2 bases and J lost 4 bases. The CDR3 covers 17 residues. The DNA for the CDR3 is TGCGCCAGCAGCCAACGTTTGGGACAGAGTTATAATTCACCCCTCCACTTT. Protein product: CASSQRLGQSYNSPLHF.